Described below is a single T cell receptor (beta chain) sequence and its context. Its antigen is unknown. The record has no base qualities; no much larger clone is one base away. The data stem from a study of neurological immune-mediated disorders (dated by TCRdb to about 2019). Describing the broader study: Among the 35 or so multiple sclerosis patients, approximately 30 had relapsing-remitting MS and 3 had secondary progressive MS. Peripheral blood TCR-beta repertoires from patients with HTLV-I-associated myelopathy (HAM/TSP), patients with multiple sclerosis, and healthy controls were compared in the study using UMI-based sequencing. The approximately 100 TCR-beta libraries included longitudinal samples, technical triplicates and paired sorted CD4+ and CD8+ T-cell subsets alongside PBMC samples. The cohort comprised 68 subjects: roughly 14 HAM/TSP patients, around 35 multiple sclerosis patients and around 20 healthy controls.

cDNA was synthesized by template-switch 5'RACE using a primer with a 10-nucleotide random unique molecular identifier that tagged each TCR transcript. Over 160 million TCR-beta sequences, covering 15-18 subjects, were produced in each sequencing run. The RNeasy kit was used to extract total RNA. TCR-beta VDJ regions were amplified with primers for the TCR constant region and the 5'RACE anchor, using the KAPA Real-time Library Amplification kit. A first PCR added sample indexes and Illumina adaptors, after which a second PCR increased the library yield. The roughly 650 bp TCR product was size-selected on a 2% E-gel SizeSelection system after Ampure bead purification. Library quality was checked on a Bioanalyzer, concentration was measured with Qubit, and libraries were quantified with the Kapa Library Quantification kit before pooling. Libraries were sequenced paired-end 2 x 150 bp on an Illumina HiSeq 2500. To increase sequence diversity, roughly 23-30% phiX was spiked into each library pool. The original pipeline was this. The quality-filtered reads were processed with the UMI-based MiGEC pipeline, whose error correction step removed more than 80% of the raw TCR sequences. IMGT germline references were used for aligning VDJ genes, and each clonotype was defined as a unique CDR3 amino acid sequence together with its V-J genes. Clonal expansion, Shannon diversity and CDR3 relatedness were evaluated with VDJtools (CalcPairwiseDistances, ClusterSamples), while phylogenetic trees were built in CLCbio workbench. Expanded clones were defined as having at least 8 unique UMIs, based on coefficient-of-variation modelling across technical triplicates. Clones were called with MiXCR by TCRdb after fastp trimmed the public reads at Q25, and only in-frame beta chains were retained. Every entry covers one CDR3 protein and lists the most common genes and DNA from its rows. Clone size and V and J calls follow TCRdb, not the original study. This sample is represented by about 35,000 distinct CDR3 sequences; around 4% of them were singletons. The ten largest clonotypes hold less than 2.5% of the sample.

For the unsorted PBMC libraries, 2 million PBMCs were stored in RNAlater at -80 degrees C until RNA extraction and were used to generate the libraries. The multiple sclerosis patients were enrolled in a US clinical protocol that evaluated disease progression with magnetic resonance imaging. Peripheral blood underwent Ficoll-Hypaque density gradient centrifugation to isolate PBMCs, which were then cryopreserved in liquid nitrogen. The V end loses 5 bases and the J end loses 6 bases, and a stretch of 16 bases separates them. Reading from cysteine to phenylalanine, the CDR3 counts 14 amino acids. The retained sequence is limited to the CDR3, 42 bases, with the frame set at the first base. The paper's findings and limits, for the study overall: The MS cluster showed no association with clinical or MRI features, and the authors stated that larger cohorts are needed. Across subjects, expanded clones never shared an identical CDR3 amino acid sequence, which suggests that the TCR-beta repertoires in every group were private. Repertoires from 18 of 34 MS patients were grouped by phylogenetic analysis into a cluster of related CDR3 sequences, suggesting a possible repertoire-level signature. TCR clonal expansion was greatest in HAM/TSP patients and smallest in MS patients, who ranked below even healthy controls.

The TCR was taken from a man in his thirties or forties with multiple sclerosis. The receptor chain draws on TRBV12-3 or TRBV12-4 and TRBJ1-1, with no confident D gene call. Material: PBMCs. Read as DNA, the sequence is TGTGCCAGCAGTCCCAATCGACTGACCCCTGAAGCTTTCTTT. Its translation is CASSPNRLTPEAFF.